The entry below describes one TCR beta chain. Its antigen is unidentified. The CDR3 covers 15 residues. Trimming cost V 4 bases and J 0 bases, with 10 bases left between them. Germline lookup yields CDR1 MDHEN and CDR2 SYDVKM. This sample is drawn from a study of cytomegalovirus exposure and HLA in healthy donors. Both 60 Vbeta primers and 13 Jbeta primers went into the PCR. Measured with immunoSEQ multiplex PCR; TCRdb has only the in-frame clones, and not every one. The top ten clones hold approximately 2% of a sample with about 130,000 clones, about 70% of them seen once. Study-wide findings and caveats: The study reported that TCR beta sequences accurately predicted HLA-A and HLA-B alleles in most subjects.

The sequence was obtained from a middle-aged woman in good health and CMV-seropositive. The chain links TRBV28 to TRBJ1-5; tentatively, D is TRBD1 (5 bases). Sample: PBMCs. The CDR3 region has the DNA TGTGCCAGCAGTTGGGGCCTTTATAGCAATCAGCCCCAGCATTTT. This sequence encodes CASSWGLYSNQPQHF.